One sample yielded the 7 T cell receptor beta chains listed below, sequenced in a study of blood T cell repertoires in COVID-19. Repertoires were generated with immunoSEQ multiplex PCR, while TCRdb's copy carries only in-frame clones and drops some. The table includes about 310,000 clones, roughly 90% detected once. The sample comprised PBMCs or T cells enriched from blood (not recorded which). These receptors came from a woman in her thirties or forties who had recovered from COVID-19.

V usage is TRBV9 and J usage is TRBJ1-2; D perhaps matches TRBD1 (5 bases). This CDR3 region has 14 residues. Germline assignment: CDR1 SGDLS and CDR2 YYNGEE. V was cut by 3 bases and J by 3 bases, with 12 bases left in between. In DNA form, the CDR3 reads TGTGCCAGCAGCGCCAAGGACAACGACTATGGCTACACCTTC. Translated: CASSAKDNDYGYTF.

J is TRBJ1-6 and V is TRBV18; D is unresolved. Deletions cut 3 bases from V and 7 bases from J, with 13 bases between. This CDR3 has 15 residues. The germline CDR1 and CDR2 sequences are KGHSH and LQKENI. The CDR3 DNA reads TGTGCCAGCTCACCTGTGCGGGTTCGGAATTCACCCCTCCACTTT. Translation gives CASSPVRVRNSPLHF.

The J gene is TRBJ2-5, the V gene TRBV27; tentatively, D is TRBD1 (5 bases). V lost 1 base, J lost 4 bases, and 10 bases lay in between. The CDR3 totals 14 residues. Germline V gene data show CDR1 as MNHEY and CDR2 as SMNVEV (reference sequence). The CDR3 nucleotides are TGTGCCAGCAGTTTATTCCAGGGCGGAGAGACCCAGTACTTC. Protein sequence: CASSLFQGGETQYF.

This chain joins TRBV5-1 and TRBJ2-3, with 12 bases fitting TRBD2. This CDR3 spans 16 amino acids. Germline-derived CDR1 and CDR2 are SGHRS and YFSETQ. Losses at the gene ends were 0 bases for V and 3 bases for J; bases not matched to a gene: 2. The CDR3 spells CASSLGTSGKTDTQYF. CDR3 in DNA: TGCGCCAGCAGCTTGGGGACTAGCGGGAAGACAGATACGCAGTATTTT.

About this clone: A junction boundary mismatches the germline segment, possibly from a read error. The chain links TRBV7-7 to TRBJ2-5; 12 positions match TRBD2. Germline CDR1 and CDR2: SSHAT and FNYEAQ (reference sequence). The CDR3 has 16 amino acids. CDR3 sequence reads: CASSPGTSGSAKTQYF. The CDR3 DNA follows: TGTGCTAGCAGCCCCGGGACTAGCGGGTCTGCAAAGACCCAGTACTTC.

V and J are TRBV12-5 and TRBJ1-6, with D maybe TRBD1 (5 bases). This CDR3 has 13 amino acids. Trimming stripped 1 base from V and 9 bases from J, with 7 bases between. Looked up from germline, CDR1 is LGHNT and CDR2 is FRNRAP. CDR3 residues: CASGLDRGSPLHF. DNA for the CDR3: TGTGCTAGTGGTTTGGATAGGGGTTCACCCCTCCACTTT. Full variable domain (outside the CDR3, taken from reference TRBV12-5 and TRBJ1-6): DARVTQTPRHKVTEMGQEVTMRCQPILGHNTVFWYRQTMMQGLELLAYFRNRAPLDDSGMPKDRFSAEMPDATLATLKIQPSEPRDSAVYFCASGLDRGSPLHFGNGTRLTVT.

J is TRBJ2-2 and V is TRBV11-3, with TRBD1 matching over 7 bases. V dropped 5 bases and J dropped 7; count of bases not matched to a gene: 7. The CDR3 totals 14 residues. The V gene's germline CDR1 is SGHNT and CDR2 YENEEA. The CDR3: CASSGQVVGGELFF. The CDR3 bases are TGTGCCAGCAGCGGACAGGTCGTAGGCGGGGAGCTGTTTTTT.